This passage covers 27 T cell receptor beta chains from one sample sequenced in a study of radiotherapy plus CTLA-4 blockade in lung cancer (dated by TCRdb to between 2018 and 2020). The receptor library was made with the immunoSEQ multiplex PCR assay. Sourced from immuneACCESS, this table was stored by TCRdb with only in-frame sequences that have V and J called. A share of the clones is absent; for the studies checked, an unresolved V gene accounts for under half, and the remainder has no known explanation. Counted in this sample were tens of thousands of clones; about 80% of them appeared once. Less than 4% of the sample lies in the top ten. Sequencing used peripheral blood, obtained from a patient treated with radiotherapy plus ipilimumab. All receptors come from a human donor with non-small cell lung cancer who had a partial response to radiotherapy plus ipilimumab.

This chain connects TRBV6-1 to TRBJ1-6; 7 bases match TRBD1. The CDR3 covers 15 residues. Looked up from germline, CDR1 is MNHNS and CDR2 is SASEGT. V lost 5 bases, J lost 7 bases, and 8 bases stayed unmatched. The DNA of the CDR3 is TGTGCCAGCAGTTTAGGTGGGACAGCAAATTCACCCCTCCACTTT. Translation: CASSLGGTANSPLHF.

This rearrangement joins TRBV7-3 to TRBJ2-7, with 9 bases lining up with TRBD1. Germline CDR1 reads SGHTA; CDR2 reads FQGTGA. This CDR3 is built from 15 residues. The V segment lost 5 bases and the J segment 5 bases; nucleotides outside the gene matches: 10. CDR3 coding DNA: TGTGCCAGCAGCCAAGGACAGGGGCGGGGAAACGAGCAGTACTTC. It codes for CASSQGQGRGNEQYF.

The rearrangement joins TRBV4-1 to TRBJ2-5, with 8 bases matching TRBD2. CDR3 length equals 16 residues. With 2 bases clipped from V and 2 bases from J, the junction kept 7 bases outside the gene matches. Per germline, CDR1 MGHRA and CDR2 YSYEKL. The CDR3 is CASSQTGGGLQETQYF. CDR3 coding DNA: TGCGCCAGCAGCCAAACTGGCGGGGGGCTTCAAGAGACCCAGTACTTC.

Judged by abundance, this clone is medium-sized (0.01 to 0.1%). The chain couples TRBV4-2 to TRBJ1-1; the D gene is possibly TRBD1 (6 bases). CDR3 length: 15 amino acids. Per germline, CDR1 LGHNA and CDR2 YNFKEQ. Trimming took off 0 bases at V and 5 bases at J, with 13 bases between the two ends. The CDR3 DNA is TGTGCCAGCAGCCAAGAACAGGGAGGGGGAACTGAAGCTTTCTTT. Encoded protein: CASSQEQGGGTEAFF.

This chain joins TRBV4-1 and TRBJ2-7; TRBD1 matches 8 bases. V lost 4 bases, J lost 2 bases, and 7 bases stayed unmatched. The CDR3 has 15 residues. Germline-derived CDR1 and CDR2 are MGHRA and YSYEKL. The CDR3 nucleotides read TGCGCCAGCAGCCCTCAGGGGGCTCCTACCTACGAGCAGTACTTC. As protein: CASSPQGAPTYEQYF.

This chain uses TRBV7-2 with TRBJ1-6, with TRBD1 as a possible D gene (5 bases). Trimming shortened V by 6 bases and J by 10 bases, and 16 bases separated the two germline ends. CDR1 SGHTA and CDR2 FQGNSA come from the germline V gene. The length of the CDR3 is 14 residues. CDR3 region: CASSFQGKESPLHF. The CDR3 DNA reads TGTGCCAGCAGTTTTCAGGGAAAGGAATCACCCCTCCACTTT.

The chain couples TRBV30 to TRBJ1-6; the D is unclear. V lost 3 bases and J 6 bases, leaving 12 bases between the germline ends. Germline values: CDR1 GTSNPN, CDR2 SVGIG (reference sequence). The CDR3 spans 14 residues. CDR3 in amino acids: CAWSEYSGNSPLHF. In nucleotides, the CDR3 is TGTGCCTGGAGCGAGTATTCGGGTAATTCACCCCTCCACTTT.

This chain uses TRBV19 with TRBJ2-7; D might be TRBD2 (5 bases). From germline, CDR1 is LNHDA and CDR2 SQIVND (reference sequence). Trimming cost V 4 bases and J 5 bases, with 15 bases left between them. There are 14 residues in the CDR3. CDR3 sequence reads: CASSKAIFGDEQYF. The CDR3 coding sequence is TGTGCCAGTAGTAAAGCGATCTTCGGGGACGAGCAGTACTTC.

On this clone: A read error may account for a junction end that differs from germline. The rearrangement joins TRBV19 to TRBJ1-2, with 7 nucleotides matching TRBD1. The CDR3 covers 14 residues. The germline V gene encodes CDR1 LNHDA and CDR2 SQIVND (reference sequence). CDR3 sequence reads: CASSNVAGGKHAEF. The CDR3 DNA follows: TGTGCCAGTAGTAATGTTGCAGGGGGAAAACACGCCGAATTC. The full variable domain, its missing parts supplied by reference TRBV19 and TRBJ1-2, is DGGITQSPKYLFRKEGQNVTLSCEQNLNHDAMYWYRQDPGQGLRLIYYSQIVNDFQKGDIAEGYSVSREKKESFPLTVTSAQKNPTAFYLCASSNVAGGKHAEFGSGTRLTVV.

The chain joins TRBV7-9 to TRBJ1-5; TRBD1 is a possible D gene (6 bases). The V and J ends lost 6 bases and 2 bases respectively, with 23 bases between them. The CDR3 runs 18 residues. Per germline, CDR1 SEHNR and CDR2 FQNEAQ (reference sequence). CDR3 bases: TGTGCCAGCAGGCCCCCGACAGGCGGTGCGTTGGGCAATCAGCCCCAGCATTTT. Its translation: CASRPPTGGALGNQPQHF.

The rearrangement links TRBV5-6 to TRBJ2-5; 9 bases are shared with TRBD1. J lost 6 bases, V lost 5 bases, and 14 bases had no gene match. The length of the CDR3 is 16 residues. CDR1 is SGHDT, CDR2 YYEEEE, per germline. This CDR3 is CASRAGQGMVRKTQYF. In DNA, the CDR3 is TGTGCCAGCAGGGCTGGACAGGGGATGGTCAGGAAGACCCAGTACTTC.

V is TRBV6-9 and J is TRBJ1-5, with a weak D call TRBD1 (6 bases). Trimming stripped 4 bases from V and 2 bases from J, with 12 bases between. Looked up from germline, CDR1 is MNHGY and CDR2 is SVAAGI. The CDR3 covers 15 residues. CDR3: CASSSQGHGNQPQHF. The CDR3 DNA follows: TGTGCCAGCAGTTCACAGGGTCACGGCAATCAGCCCCAGCATTTT.

J is TRBJ2-7 and V is TRBV5-1; perhaps TRBD1 as D (6 bases). The CDR3 is made up of 12 amino acids. Germline loops: CDR1 SGHRS, CDR2 YFSETQ. Trimming cost V 6 bases and J 3 bases, with 10 bases left between them. DNA of the CDR3: TGCGCCAGCAAAGGACAGAACTACGAGCAGTACTTC. Protein: CASKGQNYEQYF.

The chain joins TRBV9 to TRBJ1-2; the match to TRBD1 covers 8 bases. Germline trimming cut 4 bases from V and 5 bases from J; bases unmatched to any gene: 4. The CDR3 sequence is 13 residues long. Germline values: CDR1 SGDLS, CDR2 YYNGEE. The CDR3, as DNA: TGTGCCAGCAGCTTGGACAGGGTGTATGGCTACACCTTC. Translation: CASSLDRVYGYTF.

This rearrangement joins TRBV4-1 to TRBJ1-1; 7 nucleotides agree with TRBD1. The CDR3 covers 18 residues. In germline, CDR1 is MGHRA, CDR2 YSYEKL. The trim removed 4 bases at V and 0 bases at J, leaving 14 bases unmatched. CDR3 loop: CASSREMGQITMNTEAFF. The CDR3, as DNA: TGCGCCAGCAGCCGAGAAATGGGACAGATAACAATGAACACTGAAGCTTTCTTT.

The chain carries TRBV4-3 and TRBJ1-2, with D possibly being TRBD1 (6 bases). V was clipped by 5 bases and J by 0 bases, with 16 bases between them. The CDR3 consists of 16 residues. Germline loops: CDR1 LGHNA, CDR2 YSLEER. Written as DNA, the CDR3 is TGCGCCAGCAGCGGGGGTGGGCAGGGGTCTAACTATGGCTACACCTTC. Translation gives CASSGGGQGSNYGYTF.

The gene calls are TRBV7-2 and TRBJ2-5; 7 bases map to TRBD2. J was trimmed by 1 base and V by 5 bases; bases with no gene match: 7. The germline gives CDR1 SGHTA, CDR2 FQGNSA. The CDR3 covers 15 residues. The CDR3 DNA is TGTGCCAGCAGCGCCAGCGGGACCCGCCAAGAGACCCAGTACTTC. Amino acid sequence: CASSASGTRQETQYF.

V and J are TRBV7-2 and TRBJ2-5; 11 bases match TRBD2. Trimming took 3 bases from V and 5 from J; bases not matched to a gene: 2. The germline gives CDR1 SGHTA, CDR2 FQGNSA. The CDR3 sequence is 14 residues long. This CDR3 is CASSFLAGGETQYF. The CDR3 DNA reads TGTGCCAGCAGCTTCCTAGCGGGGGGTGAGACCCAGTACTTC.

The chain uses TRBV7-2 and TRBJ2-5, with a weak D call TRBD1 (5 bases). Trimming pared 5 bases from V and 5 bases from J, leaving 18 bases between. CDR3 size: 15 residues. Germline CDR1 reads SGHTA; CDR2 reads FQGNSA. The CDR3 loop reads CASSAHKGRLETQYF. The DNA for the CDR3 is TGTGCCAGCAGCGCCCACAAGGGGCGCCTGGAGACCCAGTACTTC.

This chain joins TRBV6-1 and TRBJ1-6, with TRBD1 as a possible D gene (6 bases). CDR3 length: 15 residues. Germline V gene data show CDR1 as MNHNS and CDR2 as SASEGT. Trimming pared 1 base from V and 13 bases from J, leaving 17 bases between. The CDR3 protein is CASSEDQGKSIPLHF. CDR3 nucleotides: TGTGCCAGCAGTGAAGACCAGGGGAAATCCATTCCCCTCCACTTT.

CDR3 in amino acids: CAWGDQAGADTEAFF. The DNA of the CDR3 is TGTGCCTGGGGCGACCAGGCAGGGGCGGACACTGAAGCTTTCTTT. The chain joins TRBV30 to TRBJ1-1, with D tentatively TRBD1 (6 bases). V was trimmed by 5 bases and J by 3 bases, leaving 19 bases between them. The CDR3 is 15 residues long. Germline V gives CDR1 GTSNPN, CDR2 SVGIG (reference sequence).

The chain carries TRBV7-9 and TRBJ2-7; TRBD1 agrees at 11 bases. Germline values: CDR1 SEHNR, CDR2 FQNEAQ (reference sequence). The CDR3 spans 15 residues. The V segment lost 5 bases and the J segment 1 base; nucleotides outside the gene matches: 4. In DNA, the CDR3 is TGTGCCAGCAGCGTCGGGACAGGGGGGTCCTACGAGCAGTACTTC. It specifies CASSVGTGGSYEQYF.

J is TRBJ2-1 and V is TRBV18; the D gene is possibly TRBD1 (6 bases). The length of the CDR3 is 16 residues. Trimming pared 6 bases from V and 2 bases from J, leaving 17 bases between. CDR1 and CDR2 (germline): KGHSH, LQKENI. The CDR3 DNA reads TGTGCCAGCTCGTCGACCGGGACACCAACCTACAATGAGCAGTTCTTC. Translated, it gives CASSSTGTPTYNEQFF.

The genes are TRBV19 and TRBJ2-7; 10 nucleotides agree with TRBD1. From germline, CDR1 is LNHDA and CDR2 SQIVND (reference sequence). With V trimmed by 7 bases and J by 3 bases, 3 bases remained unmatched. CDR3 length: 13 amino acids. The CDR3 region is CASMGDRGYEQYF. CDR3 DNA: TGTGCCAGTATGGGGGACAGGGGCTACGAGCAGTACTTC.

The V gene is TRBV5-6, the J gene TRBJ2-7, with 7 bases aligning to TRBD1. The CDR3 is 17 residues long. Germline trimming cut 4 bases from V and 3 bases from J; bases unmatched to any gene: 16. CDR1 and CDR2 (germline): SGHDT, YYEEEE. The CDR3 DNA reads TGTGCCAGCAGCGCCCTTCCGACAGGGAAGGGAATCTACGAGCAGTACTTC. Its protein is CASSALPTGKGIYEQYF.

This clone was seen a few times. The rearrangement uses TRBV30 and TRBJ2-1; 9 bases map to TRBD2. CDR1 is GTSNPN and CDR2 is SVGIG in the germline V gene (reference sequence). The trim removed 0 bases at V and 8 bases at J, leaving 8 bases unmatched. There are 15 residues in the CDR3. This chain's CDR3 is CAWSVLAGGLDEQFF. In nucleotides, the CDR3 is TGTGCCTGGAGTGTACTGGCGGGGGGGCTAGATGAGCAGTTCTTC.

V gene TRBV7-3 combines with J gene TRBJ2-3, with 15 bases aligning to TRBD2. CDR1 and CDR2 from the germline V gene are SGHTA and FQGTGA. V was clipped by 5 bases and J by 4 bases; unmatched bases: 16. This CDR3 spans 20 amino acids. In DNA, the CDR3 is TGTGCCAGCAGCGAGCGCGGACTAGCGGGGGGGACGGGCTCCCCAGATACGCAGTATTTT. It translates to CASSERGLAGGTGSPDTQYF.